Sequencing of this T cell receptor beta chain was carried out in a study of T cell responses to AZD1222 COVID-19 vaccine. Looking at the study overall: Second-dose intervals near 4 or 12 weeks were combined. Notes on the study in general: Clonal diversity may have been underestimated in mostly white British donors.

Only a few counts were recorded for this clone. The antigen remains undetermined. Measured with immunoSEQ multiplex PCR; TCRdb has only the in-frame clones, and not every one. The sample gives tens of thousands of clones, more than 80% of which show up once; about 31% is in the top ten. Germline CDR1 and CDR2: SGHKS and YYEKEE (reference sequence). V was cut by 2 bases and J by 1 base, with 6 bases left in between. The CDR3 extends over 14 amino acids. V usage is TRBV5-5 and J usage is TRBJ2-2, with a tentative D call TRBD1 (5 bases). The specimen was peripheral blood, collected on day 0 of AZD1222 vaccination. This receptor was taken from an adult in good health. The CDR3 loop is CASSLQENTGELFF. For the CDR3, the DNA is TGTGCCAGCAGCTTACAGGAGAACACCGGGGAGCTGTTTTTT.